This T cell receptor (beta chain) was captured in a study of T cells in localized non-small cell lung cancer. Germline-derived CDR1 and CDR2 are GTSNPN and SVGIG (reference sequence). This CDR3 comprises 11 residues. V lost 1 base, J lost 4 bases, and 2 bases lay in between. Study-wide results and caveats: Uninvolved adjacent lung, not tumor, had the highest T cell clonality.

On this clone: Its antigen is not known. Additional DNA sequences in this sample encode the identical CDR3.

Data came from immunoSEQ multiplex PCR; TCRdb stores just in-frame clones and leaves some out. The sample lists 45,000 to 60,000 clones, 70% to 90% occurring once. This chain links TRBV30 with TRBJ2-1; D gene unclear. This receptor was identified in a woman between 35 and 75 years old with stage I lung adenocarcinoma. This specimen was peripheral blood, taken before any cancer treatment. Here the CDR3 DNA reads TGTGCCTGGAGTGGTTACAATGAGCAGTTCTTC. Residues: CAWSGYNEQFF.